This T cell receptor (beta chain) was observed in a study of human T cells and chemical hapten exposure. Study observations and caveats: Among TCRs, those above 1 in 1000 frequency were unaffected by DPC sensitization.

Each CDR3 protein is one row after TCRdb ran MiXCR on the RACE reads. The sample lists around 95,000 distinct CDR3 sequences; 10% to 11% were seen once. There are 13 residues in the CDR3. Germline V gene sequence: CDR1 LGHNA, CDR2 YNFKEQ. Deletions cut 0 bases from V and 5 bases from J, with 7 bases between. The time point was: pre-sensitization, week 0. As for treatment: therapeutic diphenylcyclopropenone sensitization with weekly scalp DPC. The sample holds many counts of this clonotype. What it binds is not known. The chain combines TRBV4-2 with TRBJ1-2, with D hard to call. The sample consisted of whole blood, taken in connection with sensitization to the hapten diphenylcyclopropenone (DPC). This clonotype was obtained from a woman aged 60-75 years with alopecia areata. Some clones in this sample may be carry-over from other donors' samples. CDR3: CASSQDVTYGYTF. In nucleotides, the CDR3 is TGTGCCAGCAGCCAAGACGTAACATATGGCTACACCTTC.